These 26 T cell receptor beta chains were sequenced from one sample in a study of tumor and adjacent non-tumor tissue in lung cancer. TCRbeta libraries were built with three rounds of nested PCR, modified from ARM-PCR. In TCRdb, the multiplex PCR reads were re-called with MiXCR into one record per CDR3 protein. The sample includes 75,000 to 95,000 distinct CDR3 sequences, around 64% seen only once; the top ten take around 19%. This sample's RNA came from whole unsorted tissue. Specimen: lung tumor tissue. The receptors originated from a man in his 60s with non-small cell lung cancer.

As for this clonotype: Just one base apart from a much larger clone, this may be a read error. The chain links TRBV20-1 to TRBJ2-7; TRBD2 agrees at 8 bases. The CDR3 has 15 residues. The trim removed 5 bases at V and 1 base at J, leaving 10 bases unmatched. The germline V gene has CDR1 DFQATT and CDR2 SNEGSKA (reference sequence). CDR3 coding DNA: TGCAGTGCTCCGAGTGGGCGGGAGGAATCCTACGAGCAGTACTTC. This gives the protein CSAPSGREESYEQYF.

Remarks on this clonotype: A read error may account for a junction end that differs from germline. This sequence joins TRBV6-5 and TRBJ1-2; D may be TRBD1 (6 bases). Germline loops: CDR1 MNHEY, CDR2 SVGAGI. The CDR3 contains 13 residues. CDR3 region: CASNYTGNRGYTF. Here the CDR3 DNA reads TGTGCCAGCAACTATACAGGGAATCGTGGCTACACCTTT.

Comments on this clonotype: Germline is not matched at one junction end, which may reflect a read error. The chain employs TRBV4-1 and TRBJ2-3; TRBD2 aligns across 11 bases. This CDR3 is 16 amino acids long. CDR1 MGHRA and CDR2 YSYEKL come from the germline V gene. CDR3 amino acids: CASSQESSGRSDTQYF. In nucleotides, the CDR3 is TGCGCCAGCAGTCAAGAGTCTAGCGGGAGGTCTGATACGCAGTATTTT.

The chain has TRBV5-5 and TRBJ2-7, with a possible D match to TRBD1 (5 bases). Germline CDR1 and CDR2: SGHKS and YYEKEE (reference sequence). The CDR3 has 15 residues. Trimming removed 9 bases from V and 3 bases from J, with 22 bases in between. CDR3 DNA: TGTGCCATTAGCTTATCAGGGCAGGCTGGCTACGAGCAGTACTTC. Translating gives CAISLSGQAGYEQYF.

This clonotype was counted a few times. A read error may account for a junction end that differs from germline. CDR3 in amino acids: CASSLEGLAGLNEHFF. The CDR3, as DNA: TGTGCCAGCAGCTTAGAAGGACTAGCGGGACTCAATGAGCATTTCTTC. V and J are TRBV7-9 and TRBJ2-1, with TRBD2 matching 12 bases. This CDR3 is 16 amino acids long. Per germline, CDR1 SEHNR and CDR2 FQNEAQ (reference sequence).

The chain recombines TRBV7-2 with TRBJ2-5, with a tentative D call TRBD1 (5 bases). CDR3 length: 15 amino acids. Germline loops: CDR1 SGHTA, CDR2 FQGNSA. V shed 1 base and J shed 5 bases, with 14 bases lying between them. The CDR3 reads CASSLETAPLETQYF. CDR3 bases: TGTGCCAGCAGCTTAGAGACAGCACCTTTGGAGACCCAGTACTTC.

As concerns this clonotype: Given the absence of the conserved phenylalanine or tryptophan at the CDR3 end, a read error is likely. No DNA is shown, since the ends of the CDR3 on it are uncertain; the CDR3 is the one TCRdb lists. The chain has TRBV12-3 or TRBV12-4 and TRBJ2-3; the table's D call of TRBD2 was not tested on the DNA. From its first to its last residue, the CDR3 has 14 amino acids. The CDR3 spells CASSLSSGTDTQYI.

Of note for this clonotype: A much larger clone lies one base from this, so it may be a read error. The CDR3 carries no conserved terminal phenylalanine or tryptophan, so it likely arises from a read error. The chain is built from TRBV29-1 and TRBJ2-7, with 15 bases lining up with TRBD2. CDR1 and CDR2 from the germline V gene are SQVTM and ANQGSEA. After removal of 6 bases from V and 5 bases from J, the junction contained 5 bases not matched to a gene. CDR3 length: 14 residues. The CDR3 reads CSVGLAGGPNEQYL. The CDR3 region has the DNA TGCAGCGTCGGACTAGCGGGAGGGCCAAACGAGCAGTACCTC.

This clonotype was observed a handful of times. This may be a read error: a much more frequent sequence differs by one nucleotide. The V gene is TRBV13, the J gene TRBJ1-2; D is unresolved. The CDR3 sequence is 14 residues long. With 3 bases removed from V and 7 bases from J, the gap between germline ends came to 15 bases. Germline V gene lookup returns CDR1 PRHDT and CDR2 FYEKMQ (reference sequence). CDR3: CASSLSPVGPGYTF. In nucleotides, the CDR3 is TGTGCCAGCAGCTTGTCCCCAGTGGGCCCTGGCTACACCTTC.

Concerning this clonotype itself: One end of the junction varies from germline; a read error may be responsible. The chain couples TRBV6-1 to TRBJ2-1; no firm D call. Germline CDR1 and CDR2: MNHNS and SASEGT. The CDR3 is 15 amino acids. The CDR3 loop is CASSEQTHSYNEQSF. The CDR3 nucleotides read TGTGCCAGCAGTGAACAGACCCACTCCTACAATGAGCAGTCCTTC.

This clonotype was picked up a small number of times. A read error may account for a junction end that differs from germline. V is TRBV20-1 and J is TRBJ1-5; D gene ambiguous. This CDR3 has 13 residues. CDR1 and CDR2 from the germline V gene are DFQATT and SNEGSKA (reference sequence). The CDR3 DNA is TGCGGTGCTAAAAGCCACAGCAATCAGCCCCAGCATTTT. Amino acid sequence: CGAKSHSNQPQHF.

For this clonotype: Relative to the germline gene, one junction end is altered; a read error may explain this. The chain is built from TRBV4-3 and TRBJ1-5; D possibly corresponds to TRBD1 (5 bases). The CDR3 is 16 residues long. CDR1 and CDR2 from the germline V gene are LGHNA and YSLEER. The CDR3 coding sequence is TGCGCCAACAGCCGAGATTGGGGGGGGTGGGTGAAGTCCCAGCATTTT. Translated: CANSRDWGGWVKSQHF.

The table lists this clonotype with a count of one. A read error may be the cause here, since a much bigger clone is one base away. The J gene is TRBJ2-5, the V gene TRBV5-1; D uncertain. In germline, CDR1 is SGHRS, CDR2 YFSETQ. Trimming shortened V by 4 bases and J by 4 bases, and 17 bases separated the two germline ends. This CDR3 spans 15 amino acids. CDR3 region: CASSIQRWPVETQYF. The CDR3 nucleotides read TGCGCCAGCAGCATCCAGAGGTGGCCGGTAGAGACCCAGTACTTC.

With respect to this clonotype: This CDR3 fails to terminate in the conserved phenylalanine or tryptophan, so it likely reflects a read error. This chain connects TRBV11-3 to TRBJ2-1; 7 positions match TRBD2. This CDR3 has 15 amino acids. The germline gives CDR1 SGHNT, CDR2 YENEEA. The CDR3 reads CVSSHGTCGSHEQFL. The CDR3 DNA is TGTGTCAGCAGCCACGGGACTTGCGGGAGCCATGAGCAGTTCCTC.

Of note for this clonotype: Sequence at one end of the junction differs from germline and may be a read error. V usage is TRBV4-2 and J usage is TRBJ2-3; D possibly corresponds to TRBD2 (6 bases). Looked up from germline, CDR1 is LGHNA and CDR2 is YNFKEQ. The CDR3 runs 14 residues. The CDR3 region is CAISQEGSRDTQYF. DNA of the CDR3: TGTGCCATCAGCCAGGAGGGGAGCCGGGATACGCAGTATTTT.

In this sample, this clonotype turned up many times. The CDR3 is CAQRGRLNIQYF. The CDR3 bases are TGTGCTCAGAGGGGGCGGTTAAACATTCAGTACTTC. The chain recombines TRBV30 with TRBJ2-4; TRBD1 matches 7 bases. CDR3 size: 12 residues. Germline V lookup: CDR1 GTSNPN, CDR2 SVGIG (reference sequence).

This clonotype was observed at least ten times. A read error may explain this, as a much larger clone is one base away. In this CDR3 the conserved last residue, phenylalanine or tryptophan, is missing, so a read error is likely. The chain recombines TRBV11-2 with TRBJ1-1, with a possible D match to TRBD1 (6 bases). The CDR3 extends over 15 amino acids. The germline gives CDR1 SGHAT, CDR2 FQNNGV. V was trimmed by 5 bases and J by 1 base, leaving 14 bases between them. The CDR3 sequence is CASSPWDTRNTEAFS. DNA for the CDR3: TGTGCCAGCAGCCCTTGGGACACCAGGAACACTGAAGCTTTCTCT.

V is TRBV12-3 or TRBV12-4 and J is TRBJ2-7; D gene ambiguous. The CDR3 has 15 amino acids. Trimming stripped 6 bases from V and 2 bases from J, with 17 bases between. Here the CDR3 DNA reads TGTGCCAGCAGCCGACCAACAAGGGTGACCTACGAGCAGTACTTC. Protein: CASSRPTRVTYEQYF.

This chain joins TRBV4-1 and TRBJ2-2, with no clear D. The CDR3 runs to 16 residues. Trimming removed 10 bases at V and 6 bases at J, with 24 bases between. Germline V gene data show CDR1 as MGHRA and CDR2 as YSYEKL. DNA for the CDR3: TGCGCCATCAGGCAAGGGCTAGGACCCGCCGCCGGGGAGCTGTTTTTT. It specifies CAIRQGLGPAAGELFF.

This clonotype was detected once. This may come from a read error, since a much larger clone is one base off. The chain links TRBV5-4 to TRBJ2-3; D is possibly TRBD2 (5 bases). Germline CDR1 is SGHNT and CDR2 is YYREEE (reference sequence). V lost 4 bases and J lost 0, with 18 bases in between. The CDR3 contains 17 residues. The CDR3 DNA reads TGTGCCAGCAGCCCCGGCCCGGGAACTTTTAGCACAGATACGCAGTATTTT. This sequence encodes CASSPGPGTFSTDTQYF.

This clonotype was recorded many times. The chain carries TRBV12-3 or TRBV12-4 and TRBJ1-2; the match to TRBD1 covers 7 bases. This CDR3 spans 13 amino acids. V dropped 8 bases and J dropped 8; count of bases not matched to a gene: 11. As DNA, the CDR3 is TGTGCCAGCGGTCAAACAGGGGAACGGGGCTACACCTTC. It specifies CASGQTGERGYTF.

Notes on this clonotype: This may be a read error: a much more frequent sequence differs by one nucleotide. The chain recombines TRBV13 with TRBJ1-2; D is unresolved. This CDR3 comprises 20 residues. V was shortened by 4 bases and J by 3 bases, with 30 bases between the two germline ends. CDR1 is PRHDT and CDR2 is FYEKMQ in the germline V gene (reference sequence). The DNA for the CDR3 is TGTGCCAGCAGCTACGGGCCTTTTAGGGCAGCCGTTGCCCCCCACTATGGCTACACCTTC. As protein: CASSYGPFRAAVAPHYGYTF.

On this clonotype: This may stem from a read error, because a much larger clone lies one nucleotide away. The gene calls are TRBV5-4 and TRBJ2-1; D unclear. Germline assignment: CDR1 SGHNT and CDR2 YYREEE (reference sequence). This CDR3 region has 14 residues. CDR3 bases: TGTGCCAGCAGCTTGGCTCAGGCGGACGGTGAGCGGTTCTTC. Translating gives CASSLAQADGERFF.

This clonotype was recorded a few times. Given a much more abundant clone one base away, this may be a read error. This chain joins TRBV6-2 or TRBV6-3 and TRBJ1-1; D perhaps matches TRBD1 (5 bases). CDR1 MNHEY and CDR2 SVGEGT come from the germline V gene. The length of the CDR3 is 14 residues. The CDR3 DNA is TGTGCCAGCAGCCCAGGGACCGCGTCCACTGGAGCTTTCTTT. Its protein is CASSPGTASTGAFF.

This clonotype occurred many times. The V gene is TRBV7-8, the J gene TRBJ2-1; 9 nucleotides agree with TRBD1. CDR3 length: 14 amino acids. Trimming at V came to 5 bases and at J to 6 bases, leaving 5 bases not matched to a gene. CDR1 SGHVS and CDR2 FQNEAQ come from the germline V gene. DNA of the CDR3: TGTGCCAGCAGCCCGAGACAGGGGGTCAATGAGCAGTTCTTC. Amino acid sequence: CASSPRQGVNEQFF.

With regard to this clonotype: The junction shows a germline mismatch at one end, possibly a read error. The chain has TRBV28 and TRBJ2-5; 9 bases agree with TRBD1. This CDR3 has 15 residues. The germline CDR1 and CDR2 sequences are MDHEN and SYDVKM. The CDR3 DNA reads TGTGCCAGCGGTTTAGCCGGGACAGGGAAGCAGGCCCAGTACTTC. It codes for CASGLAGTGKQAQYF.